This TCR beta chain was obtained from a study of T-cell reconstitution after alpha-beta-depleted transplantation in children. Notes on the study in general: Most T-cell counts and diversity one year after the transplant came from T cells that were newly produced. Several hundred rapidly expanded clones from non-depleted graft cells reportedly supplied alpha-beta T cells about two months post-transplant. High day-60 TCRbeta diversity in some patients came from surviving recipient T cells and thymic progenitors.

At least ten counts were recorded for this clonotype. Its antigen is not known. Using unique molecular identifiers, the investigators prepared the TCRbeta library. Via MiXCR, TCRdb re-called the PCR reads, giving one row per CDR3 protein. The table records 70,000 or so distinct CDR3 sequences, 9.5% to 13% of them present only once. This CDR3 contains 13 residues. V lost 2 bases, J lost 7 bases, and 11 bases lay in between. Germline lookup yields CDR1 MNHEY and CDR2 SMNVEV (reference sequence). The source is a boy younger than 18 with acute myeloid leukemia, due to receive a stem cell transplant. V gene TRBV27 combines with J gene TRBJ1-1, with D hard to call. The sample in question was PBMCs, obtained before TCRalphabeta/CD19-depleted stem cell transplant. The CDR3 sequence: CASSLRGLDEAFF. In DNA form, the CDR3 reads TGTGCCAGCAGTTTACGAGGTCTAGATGAAGCTTTCTTT.